Listed here are 15 T cell receptor beta chains from one sample, sequenced in a study of blood T cell repertoires in COVID-19. Using immunoSEQ multiplex PCR, the repertoire was profiled, and TCRdb retains in-frame clones only, with some absent. The sample consists of 60,000 or so clones, roughly nine tenths of them appearing once. The sequenced material came from peripheral blood. These receptors were collected from a human donor with acute or convalescent COVID-19. The donor label of this sample is uncertain.

In DNA form, the CDR3 reads TGCAGTGCCCCCCTCAGGGATACGCAGTATTTT. This gives the protein CSAPLRDTQYF. V usage is TRBV20-1 and J usage is TRBJ2-3; D is unresolved. CDR1 is DFQATT and CDR2 is SNEGSKA in the germline V gene (reference sequence). With 6 bases removed from V and 6 bases from J, the gap between germline ends came to 10 bases. CDR3 length: 11 residues.

The rearrangement uses TRBV9 and TRBJ1-2, with a weak D call TRBD1 (6 bases). Trimming left V 2 bases short and J 4 bases short, with 9 bases between. Germline V gives CDR1 SGDLS, CDR2 YYNGEE. This CDR3 is built from 13 residues. DNA for the CDR3: TGTGCCAGCAGCGTGGACAGAACCTATGGCTACACCTTC. Translation gives CASSVDRTYGYTF. Together with reference TRBV9 and TRBJ1-2, the CDR3 gives the full variable domain: DSGVTQTPKHLITATGQRVTLRCSPRSGDLSVYWYQQSLDQGLQFLIQYYNGEERAKGNILERFSAQQFPDLHSELNLSSLELGDSALYFCASSVDRTYGYTFGSGTRLTVV.

The chain joins TRBV18 to TRBJ2-5, with 10 bases lining up with TRBD1. The CDR3 sequence is 15 residues long. The J segment lost 5 bases and the V segment lost 4 bases, leaving 7 bases of the junction unmatched. Germline CDR1 KGHSH, CDR2 LQKENI. The CDR3 DNA sequence: TGTGCCAGCTCACTCCCCAGGACAGGGGGGGAGACCCAGTACTTC. It codes for CASSLPRTGGETQYF.

The V and J genes are TRBV12-2 and TRBJ1-6; TRBD1, the table's D call, was not compared with the DNA. TRBV12-2 is termed a pseudogene. This CDR3 is built from 17 residues. Written as DNA, the CDR3 is TGTGCAAGTCGTCGGGACAGGGAAAGGTTTCTGGCGTCACCCCTCCACTTT. Amino acids: CASRRDRERFLASPLHF.

V and J are TRBV20-1 and TRBJ1-4, with D perhaps TRBD1 (5 bases). V dropped 3 bases and J dropped 5 bases, with 13 bases sitting between them. Germline lookup yields CDR1 DFQATT and CDR2 SNEGSKA (reference sequence). There are 14 residues in the CDR3. The CDR3: CSASPAGSNEKLFF. The CDR3 DNA follows: TGCAGTGCTAGTCCCGCAGGGTCGAATGAAAAACTGTTTTTT.

J is TRBJ1-1 and V is TRBV29-1; D is perhaps TRBD1 (5 bases). The CDR3 is made up of 14 amino acids. Germline CDR1 is SQVTM and CDR2 is ANQGSEA. Trimming cost V 8 bases and J 3 bases, with 19 bases left between them. CDR3 bases: TGCAGCAGCCGGGGCCTGGGAGGGTACACTGAAGCTTTCTTT. Its protein product is CSSRGLGGYTEAFF.

CDR3 in DNA: TGTGCCACCAGAGGCATCCGGACAGGGGACAATCAGCCCCAGCATTTT. It specifies CATRGIRTGDNQPQHF. V is TRBV24-1 and J is TRBJ1-5, with TRBD1 matching 9 bases. The V segment lost 7 bases and the J segment 3 bases; nucleotides outside the gene matches: 9. There are 16 residues in the CDR3. CDR1 is KGHDR and CDR2 is SFDVKD in the germline V gene.

This chain links TRBV3-1 (or the pseudogene TRBV3-2) with TRBJ2-2, with D possibly being TRBD1 (5 bases). CDR1 and CDR2 (germline): LGHDT, YNNKEL (reference sequence). CDR3 size: 15 residues. V was clipped by 2 bases and J by 6 bases, with 13 bases between them. CDR3 nucleotide sequence: TGTGCCAGCAGCCAAATCAGGGTCAAGTCCGGGGAGCTGTTTTTT. As protein: CASSQIRVKSGELFF.

This rearrangement joins TRBV30 to TRBJ1-4; D is uncertain. Germline CDR1 reads GTSNPN; CDR2 reads SVGIG (reference sequence). The CDR3 runs 13 residues. CDR3 nucleotide sequence: TGTGGCTCCCAGTCACCAACTAATGAAAAACTGTTTTTT. This codes for CGSQSPTNEKLFF.

The rearrangement links TRBV5-1 to TRBJ2-5; D is unresolved. The V end lost 4 bases, the J end lost 4 bases, and 11 bases lay between the germline ends. Germline values: CDR1 SGHRS, CDR2 YFSETQ. There are 13 residues in the CDR3. Here the CDR3 DNA reads TGCGCCAGCAGCCTCGGTTCCGGAGAGACCCAGTACTTC. It encodes CASSLGSGETQYF.

The chain is built from TRBV5-5 and TRBJ1-5; D gene ambiguous. The CDR3 is made up of 14 amino acids. V shed 1 base and J shed 4 bases, with 9 bases lying between them. The germline V gene has CDR1 SGHKS and CDR2 YYEKEE (reference sequence). The CDR3 DNA follows: TGTGCCAGCAGCTTGACTGGGCCGAATCAGCCCCAGCATTTT. This sequence encodes CASSLTGPNQPQHF.

The rearrangement uses TRBV12-3 or TRBV12-4 and TRBJ2-7; D is possibly TRBD1 (5 bases). Trimming removed 8 bases from V and 0 bases from J, with 11 bases in between. CDR3 length equals 13 residues. CDR3 region: CASGAAGSYEQYV. The DNA for the CDR3 is TGTGCCAGCGGGGCTGCCGGCTCCTACGAGCAGTACGTC.

V and J are TRBV6-5 and TRBJ2-3; D might be TRBD2 (6 bases). CDR1 MNHEY and CDR2 SVGAGI come from the germline V gene. The V end lost 7 bases, the J end lost 3 bases, and 17 bases lay between the germline ends. The CDR3 runs 15 residues. The CDR3 nucleotides are TGTGCCAGCACGGGAACGGGGGAGCGTACAGATACGCAGTATTTT. Encoded protein: CASTGTGERTDTQYF.

The chain has TRBV10-1 and TRBJ2-7; 8 bases are a match to TRBD2. Unmatched junction bases numbered 13, after V lost 10 bases and J lost 11 bases. The germline gives CDR1 WNHNN, CDR2 SYGVQD (reference sequence). CDR3 length: 12 residues. For the CDR3, the DNA is TGCGCCAACCTCGGGGGGGGACGGGGCGAGTACTTC. It specifies CANLGGGRGEYF.

The V gene is TRBV28, the J gene TRBJ2-7, with 14 positions matching TRBD2. Germline V gives CDR1 MDHEN, CDR2 SYDVKM. Trimming at V came to 8 bases and at J to 2 bases, leaving 8 bases not matched to a gene. There are 16 residues in the CDR3. The CDR3 spells CASSLAGLAGAYEQYF. For the CDR3, the DNA is TGTGCCAGCTCCCTGGCGGGACTAGCGGGAGCCTACGAGCAGTACTTC.